These T cell receptor beta chains were read from a single sample in a study of CD8+ T cells in alopecia areata. Only in-frame clones appear in the TCRdb table, and some are missing; sequencing was by immunoSEQ multiplex PCR. The sample lists over 10,000 clones; around 60% were seen once. Source material: skin. These receptors were collected from a human donor with alopecia areata. CDR3s include the opening cysteine and the closing phenylalanine or tryptophan. The D gene is left open where the match is weak. Size is stated for part of the rows, as once, few or many counts, or as a class when the clone is expanded.

D,size,V,J,length,CDR3,DNA
TRBD1,medium-sized,TRBV29-1,TRBJ1-1,12,CSVRTGGSEAFF,TGCAGCGTCAGGACAGGGGGAAGTGAAGCTTTCTTT
NA,NA,TRBV7-7,TRBJ2-1,15,CASSAPETSYNEQFF,TGTGCCAGCAGCGCCCCGGAGACGTCCTACAATGAGCAGTTCTTC
TRBD1,few,TRBV5-1,TRBJ2-4,15,CASSSTYGQGIIQYF,TGCGCCAGCAGCTCTACTTACGGACAGGGAATCATTCAGTACTTC
NA,few,TRBV25-1,TRBJ1-2,14,CASSESRGRDGYTF,TGTGCCAGCAGTGAATCTCGGGGGAGAGATGGCTACACCTTC
NA,NA,TRBV7-9,TRBJ1-4,15,CASSPGGRRGEKLFF,TGTGCCAGCAGCCCCGGTGGACGGCGGGGGGAAAAACTGTTTTTT
NA,medium-sized,TRBV7-2,TRBJ2-5,14,CASSLARGLETQYF,TGTGCCAGCAGCTTAGCCAGGGGTTTGGAGACCCAGTACTTC
NA,once,TRBV7-6,TRBJ2-2,15,CASSFPTVNTGELFF,TGTGCCAGCAGCTTCCCCACAGTCAACACCGGGGAGCTGTTTTTT
TRBD2,few,TRBV4-2,TRBJ2-1,15,CASRLAGATYNEQFF,TGTGCCAGCAGGTTAGCGGGGGCTACCTACAATGAGCAGTTCTTC
TRBD1,NA,TRBV30,TRBJ1-2,14,CAWSPRTGEYGYTF,TGTGCCTGGAGTCCAAGGACAGGGGAATATGGCTACACCTTC
NA,NA,TRBV9,TRBJ1-3,14,CASSPGASGNTIYF,TGTGCCAGCAGCCCCGGGGCCTCTGGAAACACCATATATTTT
NA,NA,TRBV5-4,TRBJ2-5,14,CASSLEALQETQYF,TGTGCCAGCAGCTTGGAGGCCTTACAAGAGACCCAGTACTTC
TRBD1,NA,TRBV28,TRBJ2-7,13,CASSFRGRYEQYF,TGTGCCAGCAGTTTTAGGGGGCGCTACGAGCAGTACTTC
NA,few,TRBV7-2,TRBJ2-5,15,CASSLELYGQETQYF,TGTGCCAGCAGCTTAGAGCTATACGGCCAAGAGACCCAGTACTTC